These 14 T cell receptor beta chains were sequenced from one sample in a study of identical twins (dated by TCRdb to 2016 to 2017). Library preparation was by 5' RACE. This sample was sequenced with an Illumina HiSeq 2000. Starting from the raw public reads, TCRdb applied fastp trimming at Q25, assembled clones with MiXCR and retained in-frame beta chains. Rows are combined by CDR3 protein, so each entry shows the most common genes and DNA. The sample yields hundreds of thousands of distinct CDR3 sequences; approximately 8.5% were counted once. The ten largest clonotypes hold approximately 2.1% of the sample. These data were likewise used in another study, on yellow fever vaccine responses in identical twins.

Source material: memory (CD45RO+) T cells sorted from blood. In the paper's terms, the cell subset or site label means: CD45RO+ enriched T cells. The source of these receptors is a young woman in good health.

The chain uses TRBV2 and TRBJ2-1, with 7 bases that match TRBD1. Per the germline V gene, CDR1 is SNHLY and CDR2 is FYNNEI. The CDR3 runs 12 residues. J lost 9 bases, V lost 6 bases, and 5 bases had no gene match. CDR3 residues: CASSATGVEQFF. For the CDR3, the DNA is TGTGCCAGCAGCGCCACAGGGGTTGAGCAGTTCTTC.

This clonotype has at least ten counts. The chain joins TRBV3-1 to TRBJ1-3; possibly TRBD1 for D (5 bases). V lost 5 bases and J 4 bases, leaving 12 bases between the germline ends. Germline CDR1 and CDR2: LGHDT and YNNKEL (reference sequence). This CDR3 has 14 amino acids. The CDR3 DNA is TGTGCCAGCAGCTGGCGAGGGGACGGAAACACCATATATTTT. This encodes CASSWRGDGNTIYF.

This clonotype came up many times. The chain carries TRBV20-1 and TRBJ2-1; 12 positions match TRBD2. The germline V gene encodes CDR1 DFQATT and CDR2 SNEGSKA (reference sequence). CDR3 length: 14 residues. Trimming removed 1 base from V and 10 bases from J; junction bases left unmatched: 5. The CDR3 loop reads CSARGLAGAVEQFF. For the CDR3, the DNA is TGCAGTGCTAGAGGACTAGCGGGAGCGGTCGAGCAGTTCTTC.

This clonotype has only a few counts. The chain has TRBV20-1 and TRBJ1-4; the D gene is possibly TRBD1 (6 bases). The CDR3 covers 16 residues. Between the trimmed V and J ends, which lost 4 bases and 4 bases, there was a span of 19 bases. Per germline, CDR1 DFQATT and CDR2 SNEGSKA (reference sequence). The CDR3 protein is CSATPGRGALNEKLFF. CDR3 in DNA: TGCAGTGCTACCCCAGGGCGGGGGGCCCTTAATGAAAAACTGTTTTTT.

The gene calls are TRBV19 and TRBJ1-4, with TRBD1 matching over 7 bases. This CDR3 spans 15 amino acids. Germline V gene sequence: CDR1 LNHDA, CDR2 SQIVND (reference sequence). V lost 5 bases to trimming and J lost 10 bases; unmatched junction nucleotides: 13. The CDR3 DNA follows: TGTGCCAGTAGTTCGGGACAGTCGATAAGGGGAAAACTGTTTTTT. It encodes CASSSGQSIRGKLFF.

The genes are TRBV5-1 and TRBJ1-2; 9 bases line up with TRBD1. This CDR3 contains 16 residues. V was clipped by 2 bases and J by 6 bases; unmatched bases: 11. Germline values: CDR1 SGHRS, CDR2 YFSETQ. CDR3 in amino acids: CASSLTITGGYDGYTF. DNA for the CDR3: TGCGCCAGCAGCTTAACCATTACAGGGGGCTATGATGGCTACACCTTC.

The V and J genes are TRBV7-3 and TRBJ2-5, with 11 bases matching TRBD2. CDR1 and CDR2 (germline): SGHTA, FQGTGA. The CDR3 runs to 17 residues. Trimming cost V 0 bases and J 5 bases; bases outside gene matches: 8. This CDR3 reads CASSLTPLAGGVETQYF. The CDR3 DNA follows: TGTGCCAGCAGCTTAACGCCCTTAGCGGGAGGGGTGGAGACCCAGTACTTC.

The chain combines TRBV11-1 with TRBJ2-2, with D hard to call. Germline CDR1 is SGHAT and CDR2 is FQDESV (reference sequence). There are 11 residues in the CDR3. Between the trimmed V and J ends, which lost 5 bases and 7 bases, there was a span of 5 bases. In DNA form, the CDR3 reads TGTGCCAGCAGCCTCGACGGGGAGCTGTTTTTT. It translates to CASSLDGELFF.

V is TRBV12-3 or TRBV12-4 and J is TRBJ1-1; 8 bases agree with TRBD1. The CDR3 spans 14 residues. Trimming removed 6 bases from V and 6 bases from J; junction bases left unmatched: 9. For the CDR3, the DNA is TGTGCCAGCAGCCCCGCCGACAGGGGATCTGAAGCTTTCTTT. This sequence encodes CASSPADRGSEAFF.

This clonotype was detected many times. The rearrangement joins TRBV20-1 to TRBJ1-1; D remains unclear. The CDR3 length is 13 residues. Deletions cut 5 bases from V and 4 bases from J, with 14 bases between. Germline CDR1 is DFQATT and CDR2 is SNEGSKA (reference sequence). This CDR3 reads CSASGHGITEAFF. The CDR3 DNA reads TGCAGTGCTTCCGGCCATGGGATCACTGAAGCTTTCTTT.

In its sample, this clonotype was seen a few times. This rearrangement joins TRBV18 to TRBJ2-7, with 9 bases identical to TRBD1. CDR3 length: 14 amino acids. Germline assignment: CDR1 KGHSH and CDR2 LQKENI. V gave up 0 bases and J gave up 6 bases; unmatched junction bases: 3. CDR3 sequence (DNA): TGTGCCAGCTCACCACCCGGGACAGGGTTCGAGCAGTACTTC. It specifies CASSPPGTGFEQYF.

This clonotype was counted a few times. This chain joins TRBV5-1 and TRBJ1-2, with 7 bases that match TRBD1. With 2 bases clipped from V and 3 bases from J, the junction kept 4 bases outside the gene matches. The CDR3 has 14 residues. Germline V gene sequence: CDR1 SGHRS, CDR2 YFSETQ. CDR3 in DNA: TGCGCCAGCAGCTTCGGCCAGGGGGACTATGGCTACACCTTC. Its protein product is CASSFGQGDYGYTF.

This chain uses TRBV20-1 with TRBJ2-7; D remains ambiguous. Germline V gives CDR1 DFQATT, CDR2 SNEGSKA (reference sequence). V was clipped by 3 bases and J by 2 bases, with 11 bases between them. The CDR3 runs 13 residues. CDR3 sequence: CSASSQAPYEQYV. CDR3 DNA sequence: TGCAGTGCTAGCTCGCAGGCCCCCTACGAGCAGTACGTC.

This clonotype showed up many times. V gene TRBV12-3 or TRBV12-4 combines with J gene TRBJ1-6, with D perhaps TRBD1 (6 bases). This CDR3 has 17 amino acids. V gave up 5 bases and J gave up 12 bases, with 26 bases separating them. The CDR3 DNA sequence: TGTGCCAGCAGTCTAAAGGACGCGGGGGCCTTGTTTAGACCCCTCCACTTT. Protein product: CASSLKDAGALFRPLHF.